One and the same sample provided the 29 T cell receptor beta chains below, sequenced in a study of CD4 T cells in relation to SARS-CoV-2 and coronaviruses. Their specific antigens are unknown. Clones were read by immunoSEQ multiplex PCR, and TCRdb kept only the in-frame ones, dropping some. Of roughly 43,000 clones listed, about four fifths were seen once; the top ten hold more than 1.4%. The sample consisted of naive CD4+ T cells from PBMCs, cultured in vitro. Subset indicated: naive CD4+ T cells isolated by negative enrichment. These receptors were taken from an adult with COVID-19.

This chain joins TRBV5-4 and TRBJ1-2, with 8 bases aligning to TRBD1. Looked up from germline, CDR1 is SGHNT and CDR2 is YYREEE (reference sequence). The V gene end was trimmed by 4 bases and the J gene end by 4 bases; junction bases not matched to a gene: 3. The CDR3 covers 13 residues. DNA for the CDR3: TGTGCCAGCAGCATCACAGGGGGCTATGGCTACACCTTC. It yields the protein CASSITGGYGYTF.

CDR3 residues: CASSDPVHKGTYEQYF. CDR3 bases: TGTGCCAGCAGTGACCCGGTTCATAAAGGGACTTACGAGCAGTACTTC. V and J are TRBV6-1 and TRBJ2-7; D possibly corresponds to TRBD2 (6 bases). V lost 3 bases to trimming and J lost 4 bases, with 19 bases between them. Germline V gene data show CDR1 as MNHNS and CDR2 as SASEGT. The CDR3 totals 16 residues.

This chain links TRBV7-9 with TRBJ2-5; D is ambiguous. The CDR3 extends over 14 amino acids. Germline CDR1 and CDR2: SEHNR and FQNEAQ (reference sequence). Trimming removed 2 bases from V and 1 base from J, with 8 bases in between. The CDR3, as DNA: TGTGCCAGCAGCTTAACTCGGACCCAAGAGACCCAGTACTTC. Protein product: CASSLTRTQETQYF.

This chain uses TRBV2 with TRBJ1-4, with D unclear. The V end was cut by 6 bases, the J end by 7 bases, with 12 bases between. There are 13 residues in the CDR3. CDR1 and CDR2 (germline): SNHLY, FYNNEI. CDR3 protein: CASSPGPFEKLFF. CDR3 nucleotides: TGTGCCAGCAGCCCGGGCCCCTTTGAAAAACTGTTTTTT.

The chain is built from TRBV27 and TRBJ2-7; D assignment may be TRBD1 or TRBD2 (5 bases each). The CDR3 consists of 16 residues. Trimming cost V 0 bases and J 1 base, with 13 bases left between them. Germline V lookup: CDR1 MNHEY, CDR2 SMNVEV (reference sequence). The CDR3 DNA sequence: TGTGCCAGCAGTTTATCTCCAGGGACGGGGTCCTACGAGCAGTACTTC. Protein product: CASSLSPGTGSYEQYF.

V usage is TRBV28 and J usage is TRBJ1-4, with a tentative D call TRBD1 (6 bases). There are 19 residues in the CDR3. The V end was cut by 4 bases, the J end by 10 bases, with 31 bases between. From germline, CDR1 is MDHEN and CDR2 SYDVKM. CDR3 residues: CASSSPTLAGHRKSGKLFF. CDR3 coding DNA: TGTGCCAGCAGTTCCCCCACTCTGGCGGGACATAGGAAATCGGGAAAACTGTTTTTT. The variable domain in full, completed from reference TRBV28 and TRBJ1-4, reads DVKVTQSSRYLVKRTGEKVFLECVQDMDHENMFWYRQDPGLGLRLIYFSYDVKMKEKGDIPEGYSVSREKKERFSLILESASTNQTSMYLCASSSPTLAGHRKSGKLFFGSGTQLSVL.

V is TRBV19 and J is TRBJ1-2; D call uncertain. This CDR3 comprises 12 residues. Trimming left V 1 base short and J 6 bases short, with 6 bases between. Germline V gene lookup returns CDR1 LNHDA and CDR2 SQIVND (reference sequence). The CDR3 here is CASSIAKDGYTF. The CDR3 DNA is TGTGCCAGTAGTATAGCGAAGGATGGCTACACCTTC.

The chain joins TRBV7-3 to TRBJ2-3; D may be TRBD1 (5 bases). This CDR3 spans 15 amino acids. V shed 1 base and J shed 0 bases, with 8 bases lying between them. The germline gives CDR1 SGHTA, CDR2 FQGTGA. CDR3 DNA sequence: TGTGCCAGCAGCTTAAGGGGCCGAAGCACAGATACGCAGTATTTT. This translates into CASSLRGRSTDTQYF.

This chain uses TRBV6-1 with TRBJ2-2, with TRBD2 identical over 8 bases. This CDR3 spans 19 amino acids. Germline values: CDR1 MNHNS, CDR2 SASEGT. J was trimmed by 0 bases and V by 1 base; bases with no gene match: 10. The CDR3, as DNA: TGTGCCAGCAGTGAAGGAAGCGGGAGCTTTGACACGAACACCGGGGAGCTGTTTTTT. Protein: CASSEGSGSFDTNTGELFF.

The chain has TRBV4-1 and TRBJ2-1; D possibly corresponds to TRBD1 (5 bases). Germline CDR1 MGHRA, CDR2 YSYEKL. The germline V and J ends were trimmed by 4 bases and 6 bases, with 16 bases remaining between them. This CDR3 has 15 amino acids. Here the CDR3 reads CASSRSEQGGNEQFF. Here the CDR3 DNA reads TGCGCCAGCAGCCGCTCGGAGCAGGGCGGCAATGAGCAGTTCTTC.

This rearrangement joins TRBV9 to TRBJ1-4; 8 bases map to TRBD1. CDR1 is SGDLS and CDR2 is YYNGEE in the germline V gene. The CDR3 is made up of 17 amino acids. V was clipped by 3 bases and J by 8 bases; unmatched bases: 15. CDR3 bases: TGTGCCAGCAGCGGGGGAGGATTGGACAGGGAGGGGGAAAAACTGTTTTTT. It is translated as CASSGGGLDREGEKLFF.

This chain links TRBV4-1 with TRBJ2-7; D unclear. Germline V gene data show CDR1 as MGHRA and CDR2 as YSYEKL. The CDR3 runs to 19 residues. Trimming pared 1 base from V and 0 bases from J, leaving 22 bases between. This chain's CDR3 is CASSQVRPALGSSSYEQYF. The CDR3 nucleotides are TGCGCCAGCAGCCAAGTACGGCCTGCCTTGGGGTCGAGCTCCTACGAGCAGTACTTC.

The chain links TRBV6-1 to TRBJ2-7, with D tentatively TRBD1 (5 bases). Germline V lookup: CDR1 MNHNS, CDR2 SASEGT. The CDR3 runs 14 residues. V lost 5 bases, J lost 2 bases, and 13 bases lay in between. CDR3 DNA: TGTGCCAGCAGTAAGTCTAGGGGCACCTACGAGCAGTACTTC. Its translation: CASSKSRGTYEQYF.

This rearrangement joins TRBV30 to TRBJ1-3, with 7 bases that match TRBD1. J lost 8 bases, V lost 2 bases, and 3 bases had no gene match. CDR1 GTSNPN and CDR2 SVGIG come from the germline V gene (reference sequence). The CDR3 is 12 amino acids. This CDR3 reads CAWSSTGHTIYF. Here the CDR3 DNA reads TGTGCCTGGAGTTCGACAGGGCACACCATATATTTT. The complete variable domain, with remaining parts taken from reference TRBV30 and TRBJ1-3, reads SQTIHQWPATLVQPVGSPLSLECTVEGTSNPNLYWYRQAAGRGLQLLFYSVGIGQISSEVPQNLSASRPQDRQFILSSKKLLLSDSGFYLCAWSSTGHTIYFGEGSWLTVV.

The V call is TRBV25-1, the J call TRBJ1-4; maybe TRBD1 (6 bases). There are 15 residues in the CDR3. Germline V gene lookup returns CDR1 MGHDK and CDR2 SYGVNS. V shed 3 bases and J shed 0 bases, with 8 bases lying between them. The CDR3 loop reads CASSDWTATNEKLFF. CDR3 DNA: TGTGCCAGCAGTGACTGGACAGCAACTAATGAAAAACTGTTTTTT. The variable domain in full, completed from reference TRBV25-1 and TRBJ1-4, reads EADIYQTPRYLVIGTGKKITLECSQTMGHDKMYWYQQDPGMELHLIHYSYGVNSTEKGDLSSESTVSRIRTEHFPLTLESARPSHTSQYLCASSDWTATNEKLFFGSGTQLSVL.

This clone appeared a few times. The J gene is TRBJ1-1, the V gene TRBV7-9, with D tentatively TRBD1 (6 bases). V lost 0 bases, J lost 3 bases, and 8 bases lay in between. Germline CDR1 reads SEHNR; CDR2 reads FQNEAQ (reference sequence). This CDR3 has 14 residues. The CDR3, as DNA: TGTGCCAGCAGCTTAGCAGGGGGGCACACTGAAGCTTTCTTT. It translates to CASSLAGGHTEAFF.

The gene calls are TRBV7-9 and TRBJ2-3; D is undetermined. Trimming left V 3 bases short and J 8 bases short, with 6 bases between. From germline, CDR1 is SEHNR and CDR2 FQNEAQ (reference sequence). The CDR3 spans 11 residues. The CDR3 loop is CASSFEGTQYF. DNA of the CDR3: TGTGCCAGCAGCTTCGAAGGTACGCAGTATTTT.

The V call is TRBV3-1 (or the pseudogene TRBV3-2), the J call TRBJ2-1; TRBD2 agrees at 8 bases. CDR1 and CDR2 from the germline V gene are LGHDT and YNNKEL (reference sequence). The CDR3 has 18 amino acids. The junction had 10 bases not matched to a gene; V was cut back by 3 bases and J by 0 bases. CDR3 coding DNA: TGTGCCAGCAGCCATTGGGCGGGAGGCGATCTCTCCTACAATGAGCAGTTCTTC. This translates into CASSHWAGGDLSYNEQFF.

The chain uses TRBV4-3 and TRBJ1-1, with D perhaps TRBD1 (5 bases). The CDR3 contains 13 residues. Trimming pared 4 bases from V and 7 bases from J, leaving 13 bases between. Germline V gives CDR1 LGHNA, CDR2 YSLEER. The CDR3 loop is CASSPGQGIEAFF. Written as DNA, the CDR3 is TGCGCCAGCAGCCCGGGGCAGGGAATTGAAGCTTTCTTT.

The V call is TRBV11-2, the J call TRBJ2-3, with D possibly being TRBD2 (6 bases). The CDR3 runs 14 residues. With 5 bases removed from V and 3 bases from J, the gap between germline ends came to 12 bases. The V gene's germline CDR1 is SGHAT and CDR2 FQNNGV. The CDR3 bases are TGTGCCAGCAGCATTAGCGGTAGGACAGATACGCAGTATTTT. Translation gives CASSISGRTDTQYF.

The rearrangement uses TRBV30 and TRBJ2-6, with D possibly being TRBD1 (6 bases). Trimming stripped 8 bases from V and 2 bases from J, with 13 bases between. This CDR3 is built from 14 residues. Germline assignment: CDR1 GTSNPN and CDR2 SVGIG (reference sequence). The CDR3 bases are TGTGCCCGAAAACAGGGCGCTGGGGCCAACGTCCTGACTTTC. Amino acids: CARKQGAGANVLTF.

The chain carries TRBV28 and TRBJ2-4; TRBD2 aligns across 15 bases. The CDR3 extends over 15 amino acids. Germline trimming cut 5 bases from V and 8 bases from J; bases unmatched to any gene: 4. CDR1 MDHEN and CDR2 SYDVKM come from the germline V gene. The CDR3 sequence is CASSLGLAGGHIQYF. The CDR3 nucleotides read TGTGCCAGCAGTCTGGGACTAGCGGGAGGCCACATTCAGTACTTC.

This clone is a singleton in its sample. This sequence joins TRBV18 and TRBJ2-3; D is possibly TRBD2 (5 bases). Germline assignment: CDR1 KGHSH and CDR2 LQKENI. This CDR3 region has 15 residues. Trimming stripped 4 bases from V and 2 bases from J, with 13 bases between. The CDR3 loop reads CASSQELVFTDTQYF. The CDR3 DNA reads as TGTGCCAGCTCACAAGAACTAGTTTTCACAGATACGCAGTATTTT.

The CDR3 protein is CASSLGLAVKETQYF. The CDR3 region has the DNA TGTGCCAGCAGCCTTGGACTAGCGGTTAAAGAGACCCAGTACTTC. The chain employs TRBV13 and TRBJ2-5; TRBD2 matches 10 bases. Germline values: CDR1 PRHDT, CDR2 FYEKMQ (reference sequence). The J segment lost 3 bases and the V segment lost 5 bases, leaving 6 bases of the junction unmatched. This CDR3 is 15 amino acids long.

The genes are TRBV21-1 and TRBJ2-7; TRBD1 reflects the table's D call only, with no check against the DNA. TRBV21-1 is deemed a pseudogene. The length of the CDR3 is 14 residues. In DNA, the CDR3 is TGTGCCAGCAGCAAAGATAGGGGGACCTACGAGCAGTACTTC. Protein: CASSKDRGTYEQYF.

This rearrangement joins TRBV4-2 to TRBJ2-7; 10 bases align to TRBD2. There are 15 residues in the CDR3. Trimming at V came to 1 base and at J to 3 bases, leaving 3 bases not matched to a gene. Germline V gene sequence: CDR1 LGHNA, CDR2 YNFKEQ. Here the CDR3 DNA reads TGTGCCAGCAGCCAAGGGCTAGCGGGAGACTACGAGCAGTACTTC. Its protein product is CASSQGLAGDYEQYF.

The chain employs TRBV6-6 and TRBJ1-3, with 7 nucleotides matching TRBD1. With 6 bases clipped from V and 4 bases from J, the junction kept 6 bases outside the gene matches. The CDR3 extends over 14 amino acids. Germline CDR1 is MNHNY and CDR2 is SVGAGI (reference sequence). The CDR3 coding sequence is TGTGCCAGCAGAGATACAGGGGAAGGAAACACCATATATTTT. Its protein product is CASRDTGEGNTIYF.

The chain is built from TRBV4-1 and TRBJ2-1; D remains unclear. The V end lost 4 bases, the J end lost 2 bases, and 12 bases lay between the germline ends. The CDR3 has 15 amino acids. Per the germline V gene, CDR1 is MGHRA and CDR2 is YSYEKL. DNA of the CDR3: TGCGCCAGCAGCCTTGGCGACCAGACCTACAATGAGCAGTTCTTC. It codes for CASSLGDQTYNEQFF.

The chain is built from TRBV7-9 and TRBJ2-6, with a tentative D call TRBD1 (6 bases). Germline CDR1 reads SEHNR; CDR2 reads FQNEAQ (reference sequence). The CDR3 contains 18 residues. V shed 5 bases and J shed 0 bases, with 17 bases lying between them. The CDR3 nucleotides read TGTGCCAGCAGCCCCGGACAGTTGGCCCGCTCTGGGGCCAACGTCCTGACTTTC. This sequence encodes CASSPGQLARSGANVLTF.